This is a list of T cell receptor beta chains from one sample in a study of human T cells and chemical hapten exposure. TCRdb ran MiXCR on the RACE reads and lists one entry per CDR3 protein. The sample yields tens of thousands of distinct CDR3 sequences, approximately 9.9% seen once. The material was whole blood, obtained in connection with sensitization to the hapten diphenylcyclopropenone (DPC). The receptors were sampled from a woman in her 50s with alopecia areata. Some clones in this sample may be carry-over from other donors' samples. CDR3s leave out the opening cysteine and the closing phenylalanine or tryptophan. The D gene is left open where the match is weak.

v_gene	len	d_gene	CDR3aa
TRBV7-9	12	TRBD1	ASSPGTGAGGYT
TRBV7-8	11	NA	ASSRTENTEAF
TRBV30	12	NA	AYLAQGSWDEQY
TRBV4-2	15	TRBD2	ASSQDGSGGLTDTQY
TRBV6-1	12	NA	ASAETGIKNIQY
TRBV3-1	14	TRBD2	ASSQGAGGSADTQY
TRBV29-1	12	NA	SVATDTSNQPQH
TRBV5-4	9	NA	ASSRGNEQF
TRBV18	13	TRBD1	ASSPGQLFNQPQH
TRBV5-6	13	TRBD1	ASSLFQGAGSPLH
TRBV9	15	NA	ASSVVGGGGSYNEQF
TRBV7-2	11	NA	ASSWGLEDTQY
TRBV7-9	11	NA	ASTFGNNQPQH
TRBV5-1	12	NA	ASSRDGDNEKLF
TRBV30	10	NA	ACYDRNNEQF
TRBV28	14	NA	ASSPLGGDSYNEQF
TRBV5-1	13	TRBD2	ASSEGLASTNEQF
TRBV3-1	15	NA	ASSQDFGRATNEKLF
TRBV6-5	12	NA	ASSYGQSYNEQF
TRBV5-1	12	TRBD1	ASSSGQLVYGYT
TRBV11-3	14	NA	ASSPRTTRNTGELF
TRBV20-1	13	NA	SAREGVWSGNTIY
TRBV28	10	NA	ASSSGVDTQY
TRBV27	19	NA	ASSLSIPGTYARGYYNEQF